This TCR beta chain was profiled in a study of control samples from healthy donors and cancer patients. There are 13 residues in the CDR3. V lost 6 bases and J lost 6; bases outside the gene matches: 5. Profiling relied on immunoSEQ multiplex PCR, and the TCRdb table lists in-frame clones only, not all of them. The data contain some 78,000 clones, approximately 88% of them singletons. This chain uses TRBV12-3 or TRBV12-4 with TRBJ2-7, with 10 bases that match TRBD1. The TCR comes from a woman aged 60 to 75 in good health. Material: blood. The CDR3 loop reads CASSRTGGGEQYF. CDR3 DNA sequence: TGTGCCAGCAGCCGGACAGGGGGTGGCGAGCAGTACTTC.